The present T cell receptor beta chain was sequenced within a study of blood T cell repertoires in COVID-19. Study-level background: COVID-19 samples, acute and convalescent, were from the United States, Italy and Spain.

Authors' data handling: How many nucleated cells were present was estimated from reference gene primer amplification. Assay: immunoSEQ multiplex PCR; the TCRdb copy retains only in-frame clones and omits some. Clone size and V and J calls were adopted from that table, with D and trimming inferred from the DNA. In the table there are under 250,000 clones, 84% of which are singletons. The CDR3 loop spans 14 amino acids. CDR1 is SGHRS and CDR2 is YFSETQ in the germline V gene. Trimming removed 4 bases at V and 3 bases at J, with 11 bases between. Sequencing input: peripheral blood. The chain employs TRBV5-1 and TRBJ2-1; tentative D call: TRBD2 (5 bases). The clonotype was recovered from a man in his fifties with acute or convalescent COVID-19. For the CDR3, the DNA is TGCGCCAGCAGCCCTTCCGGGGACTACAATGAGCAGTTCTTC. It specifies CASSPSGDYNEQFF.